The subject of this entry is one TCR beta chain. Its target is not known. This entry is derived from a study of cytomegalovirus exposure and HLA in healthy donors. Primers for the PCR totalled 60 Vbeta and 13 Jbeta. Sequencing used immunoSEQ multiplex PCR; TCRdb keeps in-frame clones, though not all of them. Found here are 120,000 to 150,000 clones, roughly four fifths of them singletons; the top ten hold more than 1.5%. Overall study results and limits: It emerged from a later analysis that several of the most significant clusters appeared to be linked to common viral pathogens. Segments of the TCR beta V type were, in most cases, productive about 87% or about 30% of the time in an earlier analysis. Reports described diagnosis of cytomegalovirus status by the classifier as highly specific and sensitive.

J lost 9 bases, V lost 6 bases, and 5 bases had no gene match. Germline assignment: CDR1 MDHEN and CDR2 SYDVKM. This CDR3 spans 14 amino acids. The clonotype originates from a woman aged 40-49 years in good health and CMV-seronegative. The chain combines TRBV28 with TRBJ2-1, with 13 positions matching TRBD2. Sequenced sample: PBMCs. This CDR3 reads CASSTSGRAGEQFF. CDR3 coding DNA: TGTGCCAGCAGCACTAGCGGGAGGGCCGGTGAGCAGTTCTTC.